The 19 T cell receptor beta chains below were found in one sample sequenced in a study of beta chain features in type 1 diabetes. Expressed TCRB transcripts were sequenced because the isolated RNA had all been reverse transcribed beforehand. Assay used: immunoSEQ multiplex PCR; TCRdb lists only in-frame clones, some missing. Of 600,000 to 700,000 clones detected, 9.5% to 15% appear once; the ten largest clones hold about 0.11%. Study-level findings and limits: The study found moderately but significantly shorter TCRB CDR3s in all four CD4+ subsets of Type 1 diabetes patients.

No antigen has been identified for these receptors. The sample was naive CD4+ T cells from blood. These receptors all come from a man aged 25 to 45 with type 1 diabetes.

J is TRBJ1-4 and V is TRBV7-8; possible D gene TRBD1, 5 bases. Germline V gives CDR1 SGHVS, CDR2 FQNEAQ. CDR3 size: 16 residues. The V end lost 5 bases, the J end lost 0 bases, and 13 bases lay between the germline ends. CDR3 DNA sequence: TGTGCCAGCAGCGGCAGCGGGGCATCAACTAATGAAAAACTGTTTTTT. This translates into CASSGSGASTNEKLFF.

This clone was seen more than once but under ten times. The rearrangement links TRBV6-5 to TRBJ2-7; D possibly uses TRBD1 or TRBD2 (5 bases each). There are 14 residues in the CDR3. Germline loops: CDR1 MNHEY, CDR2 SVGAGI. The germline V and J ends were trimmed by 7 bases and 1 base, with 14 bases remaining between them. The CDR3 bases are TGTGCCAGCACCCAGGGAGCGCGATCCTACGAGCAGTACTTC. Its translation is CASTQGARSYEQYF.

The V gene is TRBV9, the J gene TRBJ2-2; 7 bases match TRBD1. This CDR3 is built from 16 residues. Germline CDR1 is SGDLS and CDR2 is YYNGEE. The ends lost 0 bases at V and 5 bases at J; junction bases unmatched: 7. CDR3 amino acids: CASSVGSGTVTGELFF. The CDR3 nucleotides are TGTGCCAGCAGCGTAGGCTCCGGGACAGTAACCGGGGAGCTGTTTTTT.

This clone was counted only a few times. This sequence joins TRBV5-4 and TRBJ2-7, with a tentative D call TRBD2 (5 bases). Trimming pared 2 bases from V and 5 bases from J, leaving 20 bases between. The CDR3 totals 16 residues. The germline gives CDR1 SGHNT, CDR2 YYREEE (reference sequence). CDR3 sequence reads: CASSLETNLPVNEQYF. CDR3 nucleotide sequence: TGTGCCAGCAGCTTAGAGACTAACTTGCCCGTCAACGAGCAGTACTTC.

There are a few counts of this clone. The chain uses TRBV6-5 and TRBJ2-3; D perhaps matches TRBD1 (8 bases). Germline CDR1 and CDR2: MNHEY and SVGAGI. The length of the CDR3 is 13 residues. Trimming cost V 6 bases and J 6 bases, with 13 bases left between them. As DNA, the CDR3 is TGTGCCAGCAGATTACAGGGGGGGGATACGCAGTATTTT. Translating gives CASRLQGGDTQYF.

This rearrangement joins TRBV18 to TRBJ1-6, with 10 bases identical to TRBD1. Unmatched junction bases numbered 7, after V lost 3 bases and J lost 8 bases. CDR1 and CDR2 (germline): KGHSH, LQKENI. The CDR3 totals 16 residues. The CDR3 DNA reads as TGTGCCAGCTCACCGCAAAGGGACAGGGGAGATTCACCCCTCCACTTT. This gives the protein CASSPQRDRGDSPLHF.

The rearrangement uses TRBV19 and TRBJ2-7, with D perhaps assigned TRBD1 or TRBD2 (5 bases each). Germline assignment: CDR1 LNHDA and CDR2 SQIVND (reference sequence). The V end was cut by 5 bases, the J end by 6 bases, with 11 bases between. This CDR3 is built from 12 residues. This CDR3 reads CASSFPGREQYF. DNA of the CDR3: TGTGCCAGTAGTTTTCCGGGACGCGAGCAGTACTTC.

The chain recombines TRBV7-2 with TRBJ2-4; D perhaps matches TRBD2 (6 bases). Trimming left V 5 bases short and J 2 bases short, with 19 bases between. Germline CDR1 reads SGHTA; CDR2 reads FQGNSA. The CDR3 length is 17 residues. CDR3 residues: CASSVRTTNGTKNIQYF. The DNA of the CDR3 is TGTGCCAGCAGCGTCCGGACTACCAATGGTACCAAAAACATTCAGTACTTC.

This clone was seen a few times. Germline and junction disagree at one end, which may indicate a read error. The chain employs TRBV2 and TRBJ1-5; D gene ambiguous. The CDR3 spans 13 residues. The germline V gene has CDR1 SNHLY and CDR2 FYNNEI. The CDR3 DNA reads as TGTGCTAGCATGGGATATAGCAATCAGCCCCAGCATTTT. It yields the protein CASMGYSNQPQHF.

The chain's CDR3 is CASSQSIGQGFGYTF. The CDR3 nucleotides read TGTGCCAGCAGCCAATCAATCGGACAGGGTTTTGGCTACACCTTC. The chain links TRBV16 to TRBJ1-2, with 8 bases that match TRBD1. The CDR3 length is 15 residues. Losses at the gene ends were 0 bases for V and 7 bases for J; bases not matched to a gene: 7. The germline gives CDR1 KGHSY, CDR2 FQNENV.

This clone was seen only a few times. J is TRBJ1-6 and V is TRBV10-3; 7 nucleotides agree with TRBD1. CDR1 and CDR2 (germline): ENHRY, SYGVKD. Trimming at V came to 2 bases and at J to 3 bases, leaving 10 bases not matched to a gene. The CDR3 consists of 18 residues. CDR3 sequence reads: CAISETTETGLYNSPLHF. CDR3 bases: TGTGCCATCAGTGAGACGACCGAGACAGGGCTCTATAATTCACCCCTCCACTTT.

This clone occurred a few times. The rearrangement uses TRBV18 and TRBJ2-7; TRBD1 matches 7 bases. Germline CDR1 reads KGHSH; CDR2 reads LQKENI. Unmatched junction bases numbered 7, after V lost 3 bases and J lost 5 bases. The CDR3 spans 14 residues. In DNA form, the CDR3 reads TGTGCCAGCTCACCCACCGGGACAGTCAACGAGCAGTACTTC. It yields the protein CASSPTGTVNEQYF.

This clone has just a few counts. The chain uses TRBV19 and TRBJ1-1, with 8 bases matching TRBD1. The CDR3 is 13 residues long. Germline V CDR1 and CDR2: LNHDA, SQIVND (reference sequence). Trimming at V came to 6 bases and at J to 8 bases, leaving 8 bases not matched to a gene. The CDR3 region is CASSRQGRGEAFF. The CDR3 coding sequence is TGTGCCAGTAGCAGACAGGGGCGAGGGGAAGCTTTCTTT.

The chain carries TRBV7-2 and TRBJ2-7, with 7 bases identical to TRBD1. From germline, CDR1 is SGHTA and CDR2 FQGNSA. The J segment lost 0 bases and the V segment lost 3 bases, leaving 5 bases of the junction unmatched. CDR3 length: 15 residues. The CDR3 protein is CASSFLGQISYEQYF. CDR3 DNA sequence: TGTGCCAGCAGCTTTCTGGGACAGATCTCCTACGAGCAGTACTTC.

V is TRBV2 and J is TRBJ1-6, with a tentative D call TRBD1 (6 bases). Germline CDR1 and CDR2: SNHLY and FYNNEI. CDR3 length: 13 amino acids. V lost 7 bases, J lost 8 bases, and 12 bases lay in between. CDR3 amino acids: CASTRGGDSPLHF. The CDR3 DNA reads as TGTGCCAGCACCAGAGGGGGGGATTCACCCCTCCACTTT.

This clone has only a few counts. The V call is TRBV6-1, the J call TRBJ1-5; TRBD1 agrees at 9 bases. This CDR3 comprises 14 residues. Trimming took 6 bases from V and 4 from J; bases not matched to a gene: 4. Germline CDR1 reads MNHNS; CDR2 reads SASEGT. The CDR3 sequence: CASSAGTGNQPQHF. The CDR3 nucleotides are TGTGCCAGCAGCGCCGGGACAGGGAATCAGCCCCAGCATTTT.

This clone showed up just a few times. This chain connects TRBV5-6 to TRBJ1-1, with D perhaps TRBD1 (6 bases). The CDR3 sequence is 12 residues long. V was trimmed by 4 bases and J by 8 bases, leaving 12 bases between them. CDR1 and CDR2 (germline): SGHDT, YYEEEE. CDR3 in amino acids: CASSVTGTEAFF. In DNA, the CDR3 is TGTGCCAGCAGCGTCACCGGGACAGAAGCTTTCTTT.

The CDR3 sequence is CASSVTGTSVSDTQYF. CDR3 DNA sequence: TGTGCCAGCAGTGTGACCGGGACTAGCGTATCAGATACGCAGTATTTT. The chain carries TRBV6-1 and TRBJ2-3, with 10 bases that match TRBD2. V trimming: 4 bases; J trimming: 4 bases; junction bases outside the gene matches: 8. CDR1 and CDR2 (germline): MNHNS, SASEGT. The CDR3 totals 16 residues.

This clone has more than one count but fewer than ten. The gene calls are TRBV5-1 and TRBJ2-3; TRBD2 aligns across 7 bases. The CDR3 consists of 16 residues. Germline assignment: CDR1 SGHRS and CDR2 YFSETQ. Germline trimming cut 4 bases from V and 5 bases from J; bases unmatched to any gene: 13. CDR3 bases: TGCGCCAGCAGCCCTACTATCGGGAGGTCGGTAGATACGCAGTATTTT. Its protein product is CASSPTIGRSVDTQYF.